These 29 T cell receptor beta chains share one sample of origin, sequenced in a study of T cell changes during pregnancy in multiple sclerosis. The table came from immunoSEQ multiplex PCR; TCRdb's copy has only in-frame clones and leaves some out. Altogether some 10,000 clones are present, 75% to 85% being singletons, with the ten largest covering about 17%. The input for sequencing was CD8+ T cells from peripheral blood mononuclear cells, taken in the third trimester of pregnancy. All receptors come from a female donor in good health, enrolled as a control in a pregnancy study.

The chain uses TRBV6-6 and TRBJ2-1; tentatively, D is TRBD2 (6 bases). Trimming took 4 bases from V and 0 from J, leaving 10 bases between them. The CDR3 is made up of 15 amino acids. Germline assignment: CDR1 MNHNY and CDR2 SVGAGI (reference sequence). For the CDR3, the DNA is TGTGCCAGCAGTTTCGACGGGGGCTCCTACAATGAGCAGTTCTTC. Protein product: CASSFDGGSYNEQFF.

The rearrangement links TRBV4-1 to TRBJ2-3, with D possibly TRBD2 on 5 matching bases. Per germline, CDR1 MGHRA and CDR2 YSYEKL. V was trimmed by 2 bases and J by 3 bases, leaving 15 bases between them. CDR3 size: 16 residues. This CDR3 reads CASSQIALRETDTQYF. CDR3 nucleotide sequence: TGCGCCAGCAGCCAAATCGCCCTAAGGGAGACAGATACGCAGTATTTT.

The gene calls are TRBV9 and TRBJ2-5, with 7 bases identical to TRBD1. Germline V gene lookup returns CDR1 SGDLS and CDR2 YYNGEE. V shed 3 bases, J shed 2 bases, and the junction held 7 bases outside the gene matches. This CDR3 has 15 residues. DNA of the CDR3: TGTGCCAGCAGCGCGCGAGAGGGGGCGCAAGAGACCCAGTACTTC. Translating gives CASSAREGAQETQYF.

The genes are TRBV5-1 and TRBJ2-5, with D possibly TRBD2 on 6 matching bases. This CDR3 is 13 amino acids long. CDR1 is SGHRS, CDR2 YFSETQ, per germline. V lost 5 bases to trimming and J lost 5 bases, with 13 bases between them. The CDR3 DNA reads TGCGCCAGCAGATCGGACTACCTGGAGACCCAGTACTTC. Translating gives CASRSDYLETQYF.

The V and J genes are TRBV7-6 and TRBJ2-1, with 7 bases that match TRBD2. Trimming at V came to 3 bases and at J to 7 bases, leaving 9 bases not matched to a gene. This CDR3 is built from 15 residues. The germline CDR1 and CDR2 sequences are SGHVS and FNYEAQ. The CDR3, as DNA: TGTGCCAGCAGCTTCCTAGCGGAAGCAAGGAATGAGCAGTTCTTC. It codes for CASSFLAEARNEQFF.

V usage is TRBV7-7 and J usage is TRBJ2-5; D may be TRBD1 (6 bases). V was pared by 6 bases and J by 6 bases, with 17 bases between. CDR3 size: 14 residues. Germline V gene data show CDR1 as SSHAT and CDR2 as FNYEAQ (reference sequence). The CDR3 DNA reads TGTGCCAGCAGTTACGGCAGGGGATTACAGACCCAGTACTTC. This encodes CASSYGRGLQTQYF.

DNA for the CDR3: TGTGCCAGCGGACAGGGGGCGTCTGGCTACACCTTC. It yields the protein CASGQGASGYTF. The genes are TRBV27 and TRBJ1-2; 11 nucleotides match TRBD1. V lost 8 bases, J lost 7 bases, and 3 bases stayed unmatched. The CDR3 extends over 12 amino acids. The V gene's germline CDR1 is MNHEY and CDR2 SMNVEV (reference sequence).

The chain links TRBV5-5 to TRBJ2-1; maybe TRBD1 (6 bases). This CDR3 has 16 residues. Germline V gene lookup returns CDR1 SGHKS and CDR2 YYEKEE (reference sequence). The V and J ends lost 0 bases and 0 bases respectively, with 10 bases between them. CDR3 sequence: CASSLGNRVSYNEQFF. The CDR3 nucleotides read TGTGCCAGCAGCTTGGGAAACAGGGTCTCCTACAATGAGCAGTTCTTC.

In DNA form, the CDR3 reads TGCGCCAGCAGCCACGGGACAGGGAACGAAAAACTGTTTTTT. Protein sequence: CASSHGTGNEKLFF. The chain is built from TRBV4-3 and TRBJ1-4, with TRBD1 matching over 9 bases. CDR1 and CDR2 from the germline V gene are LGHNA and YSLEER. The CDR3 contains 14 residues. V was clipped by 3 bases and J by 8 bases; unmatched bases: 4.

CDR3: CASSEAGRGGRDTQYF. The CDR3 DNA follows: TGTGCCAGCAGTGAAGCCGGGCGGGGGGGCCGAGATACGCAGTATTTT. The chain employs TRBV6-1 and TRBJ2-3; 9 bases fit TRBD2. CDR3 size: 16 residues. CDR1 MNHNS and CDR2 SASEGT come from the germline V gene. J lost 5 bases, V lost 0 bases, and 6 bases had no gene match.

CDR3 residues: CASSPSTRPQETQYF. CDR3 nucleotide sequence: TGTGCCAGCTCACCCTCGACTAGACCACAAGAGACCCAGTACTTC. V and J are TRBV18 and TRBJ2-5; D perhaps matches TRBD2 (6 bases). The CDR3 contains 15 residues. Germline V gene data show CDR1 as KGHSH and CDR2 as LQKENI. V was clipped by 3 bases and J by 2 bases, with 13 bases between them.

The V gene is TRBV7-9, the J gene TRBJ2-4; the D gene is possibly TRBD2 (5 bases). The CDR3 spans 12 residues. The V end lost 3 bases, the J end lost 8 bases, and 8 bases lay between the germline ends. Germline loops: CDR1 SEHNR, CDR2 FQNEAQ (reference sequence). This CDR3 reads CASSFGGHIQYF. The CDR3 DNA follows: TGTGCCAGCAGCTTTGGCGGGCACATTCAGTACTTC.

This clone appeared a single time. The V call is TRBV7-9, the J call TRBJ1-2; 8 bases are a match to TRBD1. Losses at the gene ends were 5 bases for V and 6 bases for J; bases not matched to a gene: 8. This CDR3 is 14 amino acids long. The germline V gene encodes CDR1 SEHNR and CDR2 FQNEAQ (reference sequence). The chain's CDR3 is CASSVLTGVHGYTF. CDR3 coding DNA: TGTGCCAGCAGCGTATTGACAGGGGTTCATGGCTACACCTTC. Using reference TRBV7-9 and TRBJ1-2 for the parts outside the CDR3, the full variable domain is DTGVSQNPRHKITKRGQNVTFRCDPISEHNRLYWYRQTLGQGPEFLTYFQNEAQLEKSRLLSDRFSAERPKGSFSTLEIQRTEQGDSAMYLCASSVLTGVHGYTFGSGTRLTVV.

The gene calls are TRBV7-9 and TRBJ2-3, with D perhaps TRBD1 (6 bases). Trimming took 6 bases from V and 4 from J, leaving 11 bases between them. Germline V CDR1 and CDR2: SEHNR, FQNEAQ (reference sequence). The CDR3 contains 13 residues. The CDR3 DNA sequence: TGTGCCAGCAGACCTAAGGGGGCAGATACGCAGTATTTT. Protein sequence: CASRPKGADTQYF.

A few counts support this clone. This chain uses TRBV4-1 with TRBJ2-1; weak D call: TRBD2 (7 bases). The CDR3 contains 15 residues. Trimming took off 4 bases at V and 4 bases at J, with 14 bases between the two ends. Germline V gives CDR1 MGHRA, CDR2 YSYEKL. The CDR3 DNA reads TGCGCCAGCAGCCTGTCAGGGGAGGGTTACAATGAGCAGTTCTTC. Protein sequence: CASSLSGEGYNEQFF.

This clone was seen only once. The rearrangement uses TRBV5-5 and TRBJ1-4; 9 bases map to TRBD1. Germline V gives CDR1 SGHKS, CDR2 YYEKEE (reference sequence). This CDR3 comprises 17 residues. Losses at the gene ends were 4 bases for V and 5 bases for J; bases not matched to a gene: 12. The CDR3 spells CASSQVGFTGGNEKLFF. The CDR3 DNA reads as TGTGCCAGCAGCCAGGTCGGTTTTACAGGGGGCAATGAAAAACTGTTTTTT. The variable domain in full, with the rest retrieved from reference TRBV5-5 and TRBJ1-4, is DAGVTQSPTHLIKTRGQQVTLRCSPISGHKSVSWYQQVLGQGPQFIFQYYEKEERGRGNFPDRFSARQFPNYSSELNVNALLLGDSALYLCASSQVGFTGGNEKLFFGSGTQLSVL.

The DNA for the CDR3 is TGCGCCAGCAGCCAGTCTCCTAGGACAGGGGTCGAGCAGTACTTC. Protein sequence: CASSQSPRTGVEQYF. The J gene is TRBJ2-7, the V gene TRBV4-1; TRBD1 matches 9 bases. The CDR3 extends over 15 amino acids. Germline CDR1 and CDR2: MGHRA and YSYEKL. V was clipped by 3 bases and J by 6 bases; unmatched bases: 9.

Note on this clone: This CDR3 is also generated by other DNA sequences in the sample. The rearrangement uses TRBV6-4 and TRBJ1-2; 8 bases align to TRBD1. V dropped 0 bases and J dropped 7; count of bases not matched to a gene: 1. CDR3 length: 13 residues. Germline lookup yields CDR1 MRHNA and CDR2 SNTAGT. This CDR3 reads CASSDSTGGGYTF. The CDR3 DNA sequence: TGTGCCAGCAGTGACTCTACAGGGGGTGGCTACACCTTC.

The CDR3 here is CASSWGTSGSSYEQYF. The CDR3 DNA sequence: TGTGCCAGTAGTTGGGGGACTAGCGGGAGCTCCTACGAGCAGTACTTC. V usage is TRBV19 and J usage is TRBJ2-7; 14 bases are shared with TRBD2. J lost 0 bases, V lost 5 bases, and 3 bases had no gene match. The CDR3 is made up of 16 amino acids. Germline V CDR1 and CDR2: LNHDA, SQIVND (reference sequence).

The V gene is TRBV5-1, the J gene TRBJ1-2; D uncertain. Trimming removed 4 bases at V and 2 bases at J, with 6 bases between. The CDR3 is made up of 12 amino acids. From germline, CDR1 is SGHRS and CDR2 YFSETQ. CDR3 protein: CASSRRNYGYTF. As DNA, the CDR3 is TGCGCCAGCAGCCGGAGAAACTATGGCTACACCTTC.

Only one count was recorded for this clone. J is TRBJ1-1 and V is TRBV5-1; the D gene is possibly TRBD1 (5 bases). Trimming shortened V by 1 base and J by 0 bases, and 10 bases separated the two germline ends. The germline gives CDR1 SGHRS, CDR2 YFSETQ. There are 15 residues in the CDR3. The CDR3 DNA reads as TGCGCCAGCAGCTTGTCCGCAGGGCTGAACACTGAAGCTTTCTTT. This translates into CASSLSAGLNTEAFF. Full variable domain (outside the CDR3, taken from reference TRBV5-1 and TRBJ1-1): KAGVTQTPRYLIKTRGQQVTLSCSPISGHRSVSWYQQTPGQGLQFLFEYFSETQRNKGNFPGRFSGRQFSNSRSEMNVSTLELGDSALYLCASSLSAGLNTEAFFGQGTRLTVV.

The genes are TRBV10-1 and TRBJ1-1; D call uncertain. Germline loops: CDR1 WNHNN, CDR2 SYGVQD (reference sequence). CDR3 length equals 13 residues. The V gene lost 1 base and the J gene lost 1 base, with 4 bases spanning the gap. The CDR3: CASSELKNTEAFF. The DNA of the CDR3 is TGCGCCAGCAGTGAGTTAAAGAACACTGAAGCTTTCTTT.

This chain uses TRBV10-3 with TRBJ2-5; D might be TRBD1 (5 bases). V lost 10 bases, J lost 5 bases, and 23 bases lay in between. The germline V gene has CDR1 ENHRY and CDR2 SYGVKD. This CDR3 spans 15 amino acids. The CDR3 nucleotides read TGTGCCAGTAGAGATTACATAGGGGTTCGGGAGACCCAGTACTTC. This sequence encodes CASRDYIGVRETQYF.

The chain has TRBV14 and TRBJ2-5; D may be TRBD1 (6 bases). Trimming removed 0 bases at V and 5 bases at J, with 10 bases between. The CDR3 sequence is 14 residues long. Germline CDR1 and CDR2: SGHDN and FVKESK. DNA of the CDR3: TGTGCCAGCAGCCAAGACAGGGGTAGGGAGACCCAGTACTTC. It codes for CASSQDRGRETQYF.

The chain combines TRBV27 with TRBJ2-1; 7 positions match TRBD1. CDR3 length: 18 amino acids. J was trimmed by 2 bases and V by 0 bases; bases with no gene match: 10. Germline loops: CDR1 MNHEY, CDR2 SMNVEV (reference sequence). The CDR3 protein is CASSLSPPGQPPYNEQFF. The CDR3, as DNA: TGTGCCAGCAGTTTATCGCCTCCGGGACAGCCTCCCTACAATGAGCAGTTCTTC.

This clone was counted only a few times. This sequence joins TRBV7-8 and TRBJ2-1; 7 nucleotides match TRBD2. The germline V gene has CDR1 SGHVS and CDR2 FQNEAQ. The CDR3 has 16 residues. The ends lost 2 bases at V and 0 bases at J; junction bases unmatched: 4. DNA of the CDR3: TGTGCCAGCAGCTTAAATGGCGGGAGCTCCTACAATGAGCAGTTCTTC. It yields the protein CASSLNGGSSYNEQFF. Drawing the rest from reference TRBV7-8 and TRBJ2-1, the complete variable domain is GAGVSQSPRYKVAKRGQDVALRCDPISGHVSLFWYQQALGQGPEFLTYFQNEAQLDKSGLPSDRFFAERPEGSVSTLKIQRTQQEDSAVYLCASSLNGGSSYNEQFFGPGTRLTVL.

This chain uses TRBV5-1 with TRBJ2-2, with D tentatively TRBD1 (6 bases). Trimming removed 2 bases from V and 1 base from J, with 15 bases in between. The CDR3 totals 17 residues. CDR1 SGHRS and CDR2 YFSETQ come from the germline V gene. CDR3 bases: TGCGCCAGCAGCTTTCTTGACAGGCCGAGGAACACCGGGGAGCTGTTTTTT. Translated: CASSFLDRPRNTGELFF.

The table lists this clone with a few counts. V usage is TRBV19 and J usage is TRBJ1-6; D is possibly TRBD1 (6 bases). Trimming left V 3 bases short and J 9 bases short, with 12 bases between. CDR1 and CDR2 from the germline V gene are LNHDA and SQIVND (reference sequence). CDR3 length equals 14 residues. The chain's CDR3 is CASSISGDGSPLHF. The CDR3 bases are TGTGCCAGTAGTATTTCAGGGGACGGTTCACCCCTCCACTTT.

The V and J genes are TRBV7-9 and TRBJ2-7; D may be TRBD1 (5 bases). Germline V CDR1 and CDR2: SEHNR, FQNEAQ (reference sequence). The CDR3 runs to 15 residues. V was shortened by 0 bases and J by 0 bases, with 9 bases between the two germline ends. CDR3 nucleotide sequence: TGTGCCAGCAGCTTAGCGGGGCGACTCTCCTACGAGCAGTACTTC. Encoded protein: CASSLAGRLSYEQYF. Full variable domain (outside the CDR3, taken from reference TRBV7-9 and TRBJ2-7): DTGVSQNPRHKITKRGQNVTFRCDPISEHNRLYWYRQTLGQGPEFLTYFQNEAQLEKSRLLSDRFSAERPKGSFSTLEIQRTEQGDSAMYLCASSLAGRLSYEQYFGPGTRLTVT.